A selection of T cell receptor beta chains follows, all from one sample in a study of blood T cell repertoires in COVID-19. The data were produced by immunoSEQ multiplex PCR, yet TCRdb's version contains in-frame clones alone and is incomplete. This table holds about 42,000 clones, 85% to 90% found once. Sample: peripheral blood. The source of these receptors is a man aged 50-60 years with active COVID-19. Each CDR3 is given with its conserved first and last residue. A D gene is named only where the DNA matches it firmly. Clone size is not always given. Where it is, it says once, few, many or a class for expanded clones.

J gene | clone size | V gene | D gene | CDR3 DNA | CDR3 protein
TRBJ1-2 | NA | TRBV6-5 | NA | TGTGCCAGCAGTTATGACGGGAGCTATGGCTACACCTTC | CASSYDGSYGYTF
TRBJ2-7 | NA | TRBV7-2 | NA | TGTGCCAGCAGCTTACCGGGACTGTACGAGCAGTACTTC | CASSLPGLYEQYF
TRBJ1-3 | NA | TRBV5-4 | TRBD1 | TGTGCCAGCAGCTCGGGGGACAGGTACAACTCTGGAAACACCATATATTTT | CASSSGDRYNSGNTIYF
TRBJ2-2 | NA | TRBV7-2 | TRBD2 | TGTGCCAGCAGCAGGACTAGCGACACCGGGGAGCTGTTTTTT | CASSRTSDTGELFF
TRBJ2-3 | NA | TRBV4-1 | TRBD1 | TGCGCCAGCAGCCAAGCCAGACAGGGCCCTAGCACAGATACGCAGTATTTT | CASSQARQGPSTDTQYF
TRBJ2-7 | NA | TRBV5-1 | NA | TGCGCCAGCAGCTTGGTGCCCGCCGAGGAGGGCAAAGACTTC | CASSLVPAEEGKDF
TRBJ1-5 | NA | TRBV20-1 | NA | TGCAGTGCTAGTTCCTCTGCGGGTTATAGCAATCAGCCCCAGCATTTT | CSASSSAGYSNQPQHF
TRBJ2-7 | NA | TRBV5-5 | NA | TGTGCCAGCAGCCTCCGACAGCTAACCTACGAGCAGTACTTC | CASSLRQLTYEQYF
TRBJ1-1 | NA | TRBV3-1/TRBV3-2 | NA | TGTGCCAGCAGCCCCCCGGGTTGGAACACTGAAGCTTTCTTT | CASSPPGWNTEAFF
TRBJ1-3 | NA | TRBV4-2 | NA | TGTGCCAGCAGCCAAGGGCGGTCCTCTGGAGGTGTTGGAAACACCATATATTTT | CASSQGRSSGGVGNTIYF
TRBJ2-7 | NA | TRBV6-5 | NA | TGTGCCAGCAGTTTAAACTACGAGCAGTACTTC | CASSLNYEQYF
TRBJ2-1 | NA | TRBV6-5 | TRBD1 | TGTGCCAGCAGTTACAGGGGGCATAGCAATGAGCAGTTCTTC | CASSYRGHSNEQFF
TRBJ2-3 | NA | TRBV5-8 | TRBD1 | TGTGCCAGCAGCTTAGGACAGGGGGCAGATACGCAGTATTTT | CASSLGQGADTQYF
TRBJ1-2 | NA | TRBV4-1 | TRBD1 | TGCGCCAGCAGCCAAGTCACGGGGACAGGGCCCAAGAGGACCTTC | CASSQVTGTGPKRTF
TRBJ2-1 | once | TRBV2 | TRBD1 | TGTGCCAGCGGGAGGGACAGGGGATTTGAGCAGTTCTTC | CASGRDRGFEQFF
TRBJ1-1 | NA | TRBV11-2 | NA | TGTGCCAGCAGCCAACTACCTGAAGCTTTCTTT | CASSQLPEAFF
TRBJ2-1 | once | TRBV9 | TRBD2 | TGTGCCAGCAGCGCTACAAGCGGGGGGGCTGTCTATGAGCAGTTCTTC | CASSATSGGAVYEQFF
TRBJ2-7 | NA | TRBV10-3 | TRBD1 | TGTGCCATCAGGAACCCCGGACAGGGGTACGAGCAGTACTTC | CAIRNPGQGYEQYF
TRBJ2-7 | NA | TRBV30 | TRBD1 | TGTGCCTGGAGCGAGGACAGGGGGTTATACGAGCAGTACTTC | CAWSEDRGLYEQYF
TRBJ1-4 | NA | TRBV4-1 | NA | TGCGCCAGCAGCCAAGATTTGCGGGGTACTAATGAAAAACTGTTTTTT | CASSQDLRGTNEKLFF
TRBJ1-2 | NA | TRBV2 | TRBD1 | TGTGCCAGCGCCCCGAGGGGACAGCTCTATGGCTACACCTTC | CASAPRGQLYGYTF
TRBJ2-2 | NA | TRBV9 | NA | TGTGCCAGCAGCGAACGCGGGGTGAATGCCGGGGAGCTGTTTTTT | CASSERGVNAGELFF
TRBJ2-2 | NA | TRBV12-5 | NA | TGTGCTAGTGGTTTGGGTCAGAACACCGGGGAGCTGTTTTTT | CASGLGQNTGELFF
TRBJ1-5 | NA | TRBV2 | TRBD1 | TGTGCCAGCGGCAAGGCGGGACAGATGAGGAATCAGCCCCAGCATTTT | CASGKAGQMRNQPQHF
TRBJ2-2 | NA | TRBV7-3 | NA | TGTGCCAGCAGTCCAGGGCGGATCTCTAACACCGGGGAGCTGTTTTTT | CASSPGRISNTGELFF
TRBJ2-3 | NA | TRBV6-2/TRBV6-3 | TRBD1 | TGTGCCAGCAGCTCCGGGACAGGGTTTGCAGATACGCAGTATTTT | CASSSGTGFADTQYF
TRBJ2-7 | NA | TRBV28 | TRBD2 | TGTGCCAGCAGCCGGACTAGCGAGGAGTACTTC | CASSRTSEEYF
TRBJ2-7 | NA | TRBV5-1 | TRBD2 | TGCGCCAGCAGCTTCCTAGCGGGGGAAAATTACGAGCAGTACTTC | CASSFLAGENYEQYF
TRBJ1-6 | NA | TRBV7-2 | TRBD1 | TGTGCCAGCAGCAGGGGGCCTTTTAATTCACCCCTCCACTTT | CASSRGPFNSPLHF
TRBJ2-3 | once | TRBV6-1 | NA | TGTGCCAGCAGTGACAACAGGAATACGCAGTATTTT | CASSDNRNTQYF
TRBJ2-1 | few | TRBV19 | NA | TGTGCCAGCCGGGACACTTATTACAATGAGCAGTTCTTC | CASRDTYYNEQFF
TRBJ2-1 | NA | TRBV2 | TRBD2 | TGTGCCAGCAGTGCACGGCTAGCGGAAAGGGATGAGCAGTTCTTC | CASSARLAERDEQFF
TRBJ1-3 | NA | TRBV19 | TRBD1 | TGTGCCAGTAGGAGACAGGGTTCTGGAAACACCATATATTTT | CASRRQGSGNTIYF
TRBJ2-2 | NA | TRBV27 | NA | TGTGCCAGCAGCTCGGACAGTAGGTTCCCCGGGGAGCTGTTTTTT | CASSSDSRFPGELFF
TRBJ2-7 | NA | TRBV6-5 | TRBD2 | TGTGCCAGCAGCGGGGGGGCTCGCGAGCAGTACTTC | CASSGGAREQYF
TRBJ1-1 | NA | TRBV6-5 | TRBD1 | TGTGCCAGCAGTTATTCGACAGGGATGAACACTGAAGCTTTCTTT | CASSYSTGMNTEAFF
TRBJ1-5 | NA | TRBV19 | NA | TGTGCCAGTAGCCCCAACAGGGGCAATCAGCCCCAGCATTTT | CASSPNRGNQPQHF
TRBJ1-2 | NA | TRBV4-2 | NA | TGTGCCAGCAGCCTCTGGATCGGGCAGGGAGGCTATGGCTACACCTTC | CASSLWIGQGGYGYTF
TRBJ2-7 | NA | TRBV5-1 | NA | TGCGCCAGCAGCTTGGCCCAGCGGTCTTTAGGAGGGGAGCAGTACTTC | CASSLAQRSLGGEQYF
TRBJ2-1 | NA | TRBV6-2/TRBV6-3 | NA | TGTGCCAGCAGTCTACTAGAGTTCTCCTACAATGAGCAGTTCTTC | CASSLLEFSYNEQFF
TRBJ2-1 | once | TRBV11-2 | TRBD2 | TGTGCCAGCAACCAAGCGGGGCCCACCAAGGGGAATGAGCAGTTCTTC | CASNQAGPTKGNEQFF
TRBJ1-3 | NA | TRBV27 | TRBD1 | TGTGCCAGCAGTTCTGAGGGGGCTGACGGAAACACCATATATTTT | CASSSEGADGNTIYF
TRBJ1-5 | NA | TRBV24-1 | TRBD1 | TGTGCCACCAGTGATTCCTTCGGGACAGGGGGCAATCAGCCCCAGCATTTT | CATSDSFGTGGNQPQHF
TRBJ1-4 | NA | TRBV27 | NA | TGTGCCAGCAGTTTACGGGGGGGGTCAAAACTGTTTTTT | CASSLRGGSKLFF
TRBJ1-1 | few | TRBV7-9 | NA | TGTGCCAGCAGCTTTGGCGGCGGTGAAGCTTTCTTT | CASSFGGGEAFF
TRBJ1-3 | NA | TRBV5-6 | TRBD1 | TGTGCCAGCAGCTCGCAGGGGGGTACTGGAAACACCATATATTTT | CASSSQGGTGNTIYF
TRBJ2-6 | NA | TRBV3-1/TRBV3-2 | TRBD1 | TGTGCCAGCAGCCAAGATCCTTGGACAGGGGGAAGCTCTGGGGCCAACGTCCTGACTTTC | CASSQDPWTGGSSGANVLTF